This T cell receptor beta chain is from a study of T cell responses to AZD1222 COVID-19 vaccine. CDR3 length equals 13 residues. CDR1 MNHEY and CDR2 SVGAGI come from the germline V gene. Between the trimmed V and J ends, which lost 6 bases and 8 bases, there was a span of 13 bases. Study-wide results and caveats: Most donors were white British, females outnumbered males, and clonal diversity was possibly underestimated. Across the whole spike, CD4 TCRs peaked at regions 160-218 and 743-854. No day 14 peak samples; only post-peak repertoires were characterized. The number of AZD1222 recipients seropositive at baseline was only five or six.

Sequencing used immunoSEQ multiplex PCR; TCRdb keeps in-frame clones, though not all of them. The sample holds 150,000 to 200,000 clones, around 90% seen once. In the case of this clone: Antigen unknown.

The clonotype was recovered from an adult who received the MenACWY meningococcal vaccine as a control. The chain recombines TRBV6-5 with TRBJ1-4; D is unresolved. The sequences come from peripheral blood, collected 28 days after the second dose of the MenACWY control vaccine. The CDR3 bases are TGTGCCAGCAGCCGCGCCACGCGGGAAAAACTGTTTTTT. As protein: CASSRATREKLFF.